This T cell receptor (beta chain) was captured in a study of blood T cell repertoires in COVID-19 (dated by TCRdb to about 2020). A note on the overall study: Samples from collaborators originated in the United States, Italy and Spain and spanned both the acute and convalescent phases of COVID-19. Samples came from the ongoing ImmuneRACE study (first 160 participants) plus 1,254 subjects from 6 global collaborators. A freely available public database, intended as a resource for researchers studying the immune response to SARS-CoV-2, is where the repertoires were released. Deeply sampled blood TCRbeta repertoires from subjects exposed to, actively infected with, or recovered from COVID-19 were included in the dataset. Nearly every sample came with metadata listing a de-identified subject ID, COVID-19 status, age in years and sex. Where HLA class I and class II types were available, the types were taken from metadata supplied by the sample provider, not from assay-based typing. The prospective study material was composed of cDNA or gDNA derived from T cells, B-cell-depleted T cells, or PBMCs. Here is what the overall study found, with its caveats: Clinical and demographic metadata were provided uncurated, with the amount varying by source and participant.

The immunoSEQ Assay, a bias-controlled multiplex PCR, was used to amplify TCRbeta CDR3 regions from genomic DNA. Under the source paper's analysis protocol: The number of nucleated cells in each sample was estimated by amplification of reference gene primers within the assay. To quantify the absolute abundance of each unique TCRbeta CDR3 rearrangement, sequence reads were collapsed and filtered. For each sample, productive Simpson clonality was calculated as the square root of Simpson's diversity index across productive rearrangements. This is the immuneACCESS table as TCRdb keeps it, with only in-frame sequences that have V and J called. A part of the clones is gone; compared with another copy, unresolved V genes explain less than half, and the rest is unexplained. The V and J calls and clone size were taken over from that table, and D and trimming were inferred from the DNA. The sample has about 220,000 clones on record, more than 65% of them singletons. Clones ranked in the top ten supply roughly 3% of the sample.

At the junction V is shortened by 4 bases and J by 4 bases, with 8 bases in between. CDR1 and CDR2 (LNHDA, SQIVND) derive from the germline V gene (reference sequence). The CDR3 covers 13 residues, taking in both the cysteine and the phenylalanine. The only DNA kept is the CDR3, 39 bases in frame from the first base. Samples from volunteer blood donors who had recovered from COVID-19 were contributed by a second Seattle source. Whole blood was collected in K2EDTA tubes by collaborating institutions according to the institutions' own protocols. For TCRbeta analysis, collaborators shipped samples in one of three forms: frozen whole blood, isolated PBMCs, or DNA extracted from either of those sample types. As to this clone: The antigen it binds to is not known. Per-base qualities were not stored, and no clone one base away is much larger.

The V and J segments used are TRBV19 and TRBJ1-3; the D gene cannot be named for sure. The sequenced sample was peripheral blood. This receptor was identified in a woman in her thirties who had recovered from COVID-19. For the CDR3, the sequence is CASSTEEGNTIYF. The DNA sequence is TGTGCCAGTAGTACGGAGGAGGGAAACACCATATATTTT.